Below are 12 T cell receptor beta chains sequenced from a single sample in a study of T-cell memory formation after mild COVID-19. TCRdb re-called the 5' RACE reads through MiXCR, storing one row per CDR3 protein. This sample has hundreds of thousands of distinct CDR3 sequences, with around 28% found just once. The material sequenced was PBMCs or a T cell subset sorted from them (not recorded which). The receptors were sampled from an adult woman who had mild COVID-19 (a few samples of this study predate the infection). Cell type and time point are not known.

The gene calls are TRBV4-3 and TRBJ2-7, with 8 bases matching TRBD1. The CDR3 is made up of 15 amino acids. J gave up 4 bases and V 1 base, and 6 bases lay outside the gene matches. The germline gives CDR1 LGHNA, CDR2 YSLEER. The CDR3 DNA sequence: TGCGCCAGCAGCCAAGGGCTACAGGGGGGATACGAGCAGTACTTC. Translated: CASSQGLQGGYEQYF.

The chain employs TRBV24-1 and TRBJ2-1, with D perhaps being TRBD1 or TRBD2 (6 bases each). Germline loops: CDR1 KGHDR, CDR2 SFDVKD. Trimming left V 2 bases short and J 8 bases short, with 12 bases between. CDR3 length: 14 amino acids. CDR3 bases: TGTGCCACCAGTGATTGGAGGAGGGGGGATGAGCAGTTCTTC. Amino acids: CATSDWRRGDEQFF.

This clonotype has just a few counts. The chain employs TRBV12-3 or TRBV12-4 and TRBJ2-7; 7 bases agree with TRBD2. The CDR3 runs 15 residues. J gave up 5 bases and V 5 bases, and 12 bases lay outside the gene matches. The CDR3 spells CASSLLGLAVDEQYF. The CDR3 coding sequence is TGTGCCAGCAGTCTCCTGGGGCTAGCGGTAGACGAGCAGTACTTC.

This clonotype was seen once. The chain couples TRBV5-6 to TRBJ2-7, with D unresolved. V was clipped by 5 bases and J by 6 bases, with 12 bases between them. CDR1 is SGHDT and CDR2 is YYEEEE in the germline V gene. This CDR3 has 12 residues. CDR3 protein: CASSLGIGEQYF. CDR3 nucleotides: TGTGCCAGCAGTCTTGGAATTGGCGAGCAGTACTTC.

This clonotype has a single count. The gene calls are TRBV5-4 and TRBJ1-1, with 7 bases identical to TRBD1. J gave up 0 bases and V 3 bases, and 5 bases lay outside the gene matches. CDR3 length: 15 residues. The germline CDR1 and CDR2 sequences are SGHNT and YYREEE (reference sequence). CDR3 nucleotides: TGTGCCAGCAGCTCCCGGGACAGATTGAACACTGAAGCTTTCTTT. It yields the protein CASSSRDRLNTEAFF. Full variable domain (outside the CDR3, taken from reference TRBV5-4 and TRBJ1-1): ETGVTQSPTHLIKTRGQQVTLRCSSQSGHNTVSWYQQALGQGPQFIFQYYREEENGRGNFPPRFSGLQFPNYSSELNVNALELDDSALYLCASSSRDRLNTEAFFGQGTRLTVV.

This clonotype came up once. The CDR3 sequence: CASSLRGGVGEETQYF. The CDR3 region has the DNA TGTGCCAGCAGCTTAAGGGGTGGGGTAGGGGAGGAGACCCAGTACTTC. The rearrangement links TRBV11-2 to TRBJ2-5; TRBD1 or TRBD2 may be the D gene (5 bases each). Germline V lookup: CDR1 SGHAT, CDR2 FQNNGV. CDR3 length: 16 residues. V was cut by 2 bases and J by 5 bases, with 18 bases left in between.

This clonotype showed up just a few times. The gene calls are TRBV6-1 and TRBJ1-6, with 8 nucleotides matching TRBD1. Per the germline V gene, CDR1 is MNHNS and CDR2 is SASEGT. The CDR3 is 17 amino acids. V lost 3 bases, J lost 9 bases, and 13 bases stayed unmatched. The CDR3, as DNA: TGTGCCAGCAGTGAGGCAGGGGGCGTAAGGGCGAGTTCACCCCTCCACTTT. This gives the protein CASSEAGGVRASSPLHF.

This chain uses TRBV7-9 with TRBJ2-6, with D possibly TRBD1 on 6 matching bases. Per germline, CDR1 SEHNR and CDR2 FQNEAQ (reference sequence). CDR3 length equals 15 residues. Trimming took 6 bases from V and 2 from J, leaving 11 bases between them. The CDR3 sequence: CASRLQGAGANVLTF. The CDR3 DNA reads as TGTGCCAGCAGATTACAGGGCGCTGGGGCCAACGTCCTGACTTTC.

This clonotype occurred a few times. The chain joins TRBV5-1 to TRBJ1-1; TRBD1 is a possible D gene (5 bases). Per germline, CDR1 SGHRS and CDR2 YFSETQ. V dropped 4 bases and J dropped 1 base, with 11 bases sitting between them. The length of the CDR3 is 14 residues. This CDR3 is CASSQGYENTEAFF. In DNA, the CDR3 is TGCGCCAGCAGCCAGGGCTATGAGAACACTGAAGCTTTCTTT.

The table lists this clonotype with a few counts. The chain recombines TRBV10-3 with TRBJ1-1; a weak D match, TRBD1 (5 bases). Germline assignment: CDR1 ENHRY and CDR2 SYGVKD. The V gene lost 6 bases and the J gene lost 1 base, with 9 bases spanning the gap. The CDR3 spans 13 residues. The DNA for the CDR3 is TGTGCCATCAGGACCGGACAGAACACTGAAGCTTTCTTT. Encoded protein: CAIRTGQNTEAFF.

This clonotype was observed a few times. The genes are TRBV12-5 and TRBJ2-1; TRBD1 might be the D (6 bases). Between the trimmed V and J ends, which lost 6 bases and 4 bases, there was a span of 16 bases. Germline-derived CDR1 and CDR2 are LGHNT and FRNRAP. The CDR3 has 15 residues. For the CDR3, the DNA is TGTGCTAGTGGCCCGGGACAAGGGATGTACAATGAGCAGTTCTTC. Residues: CASGPGQGMYNEQFF.

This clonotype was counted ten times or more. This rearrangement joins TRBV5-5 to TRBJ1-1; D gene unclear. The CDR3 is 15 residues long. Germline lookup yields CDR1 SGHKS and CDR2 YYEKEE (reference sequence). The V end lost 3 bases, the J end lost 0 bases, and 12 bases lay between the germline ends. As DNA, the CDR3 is TGTGCCAGCAGCTGGGGATCGGGGATGAACACTGAAGCTTTCTTT. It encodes CASSWGSGMNTEAFF.